This is a list of T cell receptor beta chains from one sample in a study of early T cells in non-severe SARS-CoV-2 infection. TCRdb recomputed calls from the 5' RACE reads with MiXCR, one row per CDR3 protein. The table includes about 64,000 distinct CDR3 sequences, around 12% detected once. The source was whole blood, collected at baseline. These receptors were collected from an adult who was a healthcare worker with PCR-confirmed SARS-CoV-2 infection or an uninfected control (not recorded which). The CDR3 runs from the conserved cysteine through the conserved F or W. A D gene is named only where the DNA matches it firmly. Clone size is given for some rows only: seen once, a few or many times, or a class if the clone is expanded.

>-|-|TRBV6-4|TRBJ2-2
CASRPGQANTGELFF
TGTGCCAGCAGACCGGGACAAGCGAACACCGGGGAGCTGTTTTTT
>TRBD1|few|TRBV30|TRBJ2-2
CAWSRTGGRTGELFF
TGTGCCTGGAGTAGGACAGGGGGCCGCACCGGGGAGCTGTTTTTT
>-|many|TRBV6-4|TRBJ2-6
CASSGEPSSGANVLTF
TGTGCCAGCAGTGGGGAACCCTCCTCTGGGGCCAACGTCCTGACTTTC
>-|few|TRBV29-1|TRBJ2-5
CSVEDRKQGARETQYF
TGCAGCGTTGAAGACCGGAAACAGGGAGCGAGGGAGACCCAGTACTTC
>-|-|TRBV6-1|TRBJ2-2
CASSAQGLLIGELFF
TGTGCCAGCAGCGCGCAGGGACTCCTTATCGGGGAGCTGTTTTTT
>-|few|TRBV6-6|TRBJ2-7
CASSYEWNSSYEQYF
TGTGCCAGCAGTTACGAATGGAATAGCTCCTACGAGCAGTACTTC
>-|-|TRBV20-1|TRBJ2-7
CSARRGDGYEQYF
TGCAGTGCTAGAAGGGGGGACGGCTACGAGCAGTACTTC
>-|medium-sized|TRBV12-3/TRBV12-4|TRBJ2-1
CASSLARGSSYNEQFF
TGTGCCAGCAGTTTAGCTCGGGGGAGCTCCTACAATGAGCAGTTCTTC
>-|-|TRBV29-1|TRBJ2-5
CSVDLDGRQETQYF
TGCAGCGTTGACCTGGACGGACGCCAAGAGACCCAGTACTTC
>-|few|TRBV5-4|TRBJ2-7
CASSSFSTYEQYF
TGTGCCAGCAGTTCGTTCTCCACCTACGAGCAGTACTTC
>TRBD1|few|TRBV19|TRBJ2-7
CASSIGTAYEQYF
TGTGCCAGTAGTATTGGGACAGCCTACGAGCAGTACTTC
>TRBD2|many|TRBV28|TRBJ2-5
CASSSGGLAGGRETQYF
TGTGCCAGCAGTTCCGGCGGACTAGCGGGAGGTCGTGAGACCCAGTACTTC
>-|many|TRBV7-2|TRBJ2-7
CASSQRDISYEQYF
TGTGCCAGCAGCCAACGGGACATCTCCTACGAGCAGTACTTC
>TRBD1|few|TRBV6-2/TRBV6-3|TRBJ1-4
CASSSATGAYGKLFF
TGTGCCAGCAGTTCCGCGACAGGGGCGTACGGAAAACTGTTTTTT
>-|few|TRBV27|TRBJ1-3
CASSSPSSGNTIYF
TGTGCCAGCAGTTCTCCCAGCTCTGGAAACACCATATATTTT
>-|many|TRBV27|TRBJ1-5
CASSSGYARNQPQHF
TGTGCCAGCAGTTCCGGGTATGCGCGCAATCAGCCCCAGCATTTT
>-|-|TRBV7-9|TRBJ2-3
CASSLAETSRFTDTQYF
TGTGCCAGCAGCTTAGCGGAAACCAGCCGGTTCACAGATACGCAGTATTTT
>TRBD1|few|TRBV5-1|TRBJ1-2
CASSIGQGLGYGYTF
TGCGCCAGCAGCATCGGACAGGGCTTGGGCTATGGCTACACCTTC
>-|-|TRBV3-1|TRBJ2-5
CASNAGQTSGETQYF
TGTGCCAGCAACGCGGGACAGACGTCTGGAGAGACCCAGTACTTC
>TRBD2|many|TRBV14|TRBJ2-1
CASSQGLAVKILPEQFF
TGTGCCAGCAGCCAAGGACTAGCGGTTAAAATACTACCAGAGCAGTTCTTC
>TRBD2|-|TRBV11-2|TRBJ2-1
CASSFSGATSSYNEQFF
TGTGCCAGCAGCTTCAGCGGGGCTACAAGCTCCTACAATGAGCAGTTCTTC
>-|-|TRBV28|TRBJ2-3
CASSFDRYTTDTQYF
TGTGCCAGCAGTTTTGATAGATATACCACAGATACGCAGTATTTT
>-|many|TRBV10-2|TRBJ2-1
CASSAVNEQFF
TGCGCCAGCAGTGCGGTAAATGAGCAGTTCTTC
>-|many|TRBV28|TRBJ1-1
CASSLLTEAFF
TGTGCCAGCAGTTTATTGACTGAAGCTTTCTTT
>-|few|TRBV6-2/TRBV6-3|TRBJ1-5
CASSYSREGNQPQHF
TGTGCCAGCAGTTACTCCAGGGAGGGGAATCAGCCCCAGCATTTT
>-|-|TRBV27|TRBJ1-1
CASSLLGINTEAFF
TGTGCCAGCAGTTTATTAGGGATCAACACTGAAGCTTTCTTT
>-|-|TRBV19|TRBJ1-2
CASSIAWSTQYGYTF
TGTGCCAGTAGTATAGCATGGTCCACCCAGTATGGCTACACCTTC
>-|-|TRBV5-1|TRBJ1-6
CASSLAQSYNSPLHF
TGCGCCAGCAGCTTGGCGCAGTCCTATAATTCACCCCTCCACTTT
>TRBD1|few|TRBV20-1|TRBJ2-7
CSARDQETGLYEQYF
TGCAGTGCTAGAGATCAGGAGACAGGGCTCTACGAGCAGTACTTC
>TRBD1|few|TRBV14|TRBJ1-3
CASSQDQGAKGNTIYF
TGTGCCAGCAGCCAAGATCAGGGGGCAAAAGGAAACACCATATATTTT
>-|-|TRBV28|TRBJ1-2
CASTRGYGYTF
TGTGCCAGCACGCGGGGCTATGGCTACACCTTC
>-|-|TRBV6-2/TRBV6-3|TRBJ1-5
CASSYGQNQPQHF
TGTGCCAGCAGTTACGGACAGAATCAGCCCCAGCATTTT
>-|-|TRBV11-2|TRBJ2-5
CASSLSETPYRETQYF
TGTGCCAGCAGCTTATCCGAGACCCCTTATCGGGAGACCCAGTACTTC
>-|-|TRBV29-1|TRBJ2-3
CSVYQGSGTDTQYF
TGCAGCGTTTACCAGGGTTCTGGCACAGATACGCAGTATTTT